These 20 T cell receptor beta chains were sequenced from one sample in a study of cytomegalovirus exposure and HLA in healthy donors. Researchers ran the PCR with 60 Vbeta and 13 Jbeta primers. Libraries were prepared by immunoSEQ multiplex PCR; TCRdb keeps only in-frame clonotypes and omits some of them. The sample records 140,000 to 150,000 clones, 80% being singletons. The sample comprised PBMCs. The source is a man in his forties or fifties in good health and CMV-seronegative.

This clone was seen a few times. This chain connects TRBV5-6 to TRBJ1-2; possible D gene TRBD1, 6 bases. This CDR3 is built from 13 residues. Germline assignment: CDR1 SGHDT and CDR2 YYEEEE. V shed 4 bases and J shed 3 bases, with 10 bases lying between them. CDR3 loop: CASSPGQDYGYTF. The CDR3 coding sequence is TGTGCCAGCAGCCCGGGACAAGACTATGGCTACACCTTC.

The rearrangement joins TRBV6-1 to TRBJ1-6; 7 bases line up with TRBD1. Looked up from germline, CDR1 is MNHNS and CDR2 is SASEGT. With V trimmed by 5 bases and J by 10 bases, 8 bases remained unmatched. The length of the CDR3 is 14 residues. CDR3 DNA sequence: TGTGCCAGCAGTTCGGACAGGAGTGGCTCACCCCTCCACTTT. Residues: CASSSDRSGSPLHF.

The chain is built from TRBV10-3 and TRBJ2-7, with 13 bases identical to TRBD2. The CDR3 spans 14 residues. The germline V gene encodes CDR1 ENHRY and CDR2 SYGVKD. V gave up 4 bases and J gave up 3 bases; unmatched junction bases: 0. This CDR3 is CAISGLAGGYEQYF. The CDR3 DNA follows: TGTGCCATCAGTGGACTAGCGGGGGGCTACGAGCAGTACTTC.

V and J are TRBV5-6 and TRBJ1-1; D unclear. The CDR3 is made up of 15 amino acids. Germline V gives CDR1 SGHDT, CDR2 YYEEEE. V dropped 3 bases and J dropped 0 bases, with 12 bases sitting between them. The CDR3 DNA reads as TGTGCCAGCAGCTACGTACAGAGCATGAACACTGAAGCTTTCTTT. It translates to CASSYVQSMNTEAFF.

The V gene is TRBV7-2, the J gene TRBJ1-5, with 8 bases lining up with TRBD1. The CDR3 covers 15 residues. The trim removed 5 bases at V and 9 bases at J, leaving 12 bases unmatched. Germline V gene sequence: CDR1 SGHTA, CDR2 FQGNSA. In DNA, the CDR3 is TGTGCCAGCAGCCGTGGAGGACAGGGACGGTCGCCCCAGCATTTT. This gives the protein CASSRGGQGRSPQHF.

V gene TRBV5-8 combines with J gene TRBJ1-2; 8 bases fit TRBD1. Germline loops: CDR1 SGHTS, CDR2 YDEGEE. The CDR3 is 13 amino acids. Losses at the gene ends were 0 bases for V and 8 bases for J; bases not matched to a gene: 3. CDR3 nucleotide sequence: TGTGCCAGCAGCTTGGGGACAGGGTTCGGCTACACCTTC. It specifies CASSLGTGFGYTF.

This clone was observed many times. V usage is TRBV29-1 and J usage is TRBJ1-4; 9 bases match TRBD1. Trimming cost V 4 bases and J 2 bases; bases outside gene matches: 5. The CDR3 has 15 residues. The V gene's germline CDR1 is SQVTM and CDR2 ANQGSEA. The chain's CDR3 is CSVAGQGMTNEKLFF. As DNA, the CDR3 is TGCAGCGTTGCAGGACAGGGGATGACTAATGAAAAACTGTTTTTT.

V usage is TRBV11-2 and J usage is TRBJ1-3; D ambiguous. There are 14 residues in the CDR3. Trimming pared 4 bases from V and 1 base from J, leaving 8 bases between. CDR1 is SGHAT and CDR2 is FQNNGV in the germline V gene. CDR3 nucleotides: TGTGCCAGCAGCTCCTTGACATCTGGAAACACCATATATTTT. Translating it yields CASSSLTSGNTIYF. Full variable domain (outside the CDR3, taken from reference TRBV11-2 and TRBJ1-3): EAGVAQSPRYKIIEKRQSVAFWCNPISGHATLYWYQQILGQGPKLLIQFQNNGVVDDSQLPKDRFSAERLKGVDSTLKIQPAKLEDSAVYLCASSSLTSGNTIYFGEGSWLTVV.

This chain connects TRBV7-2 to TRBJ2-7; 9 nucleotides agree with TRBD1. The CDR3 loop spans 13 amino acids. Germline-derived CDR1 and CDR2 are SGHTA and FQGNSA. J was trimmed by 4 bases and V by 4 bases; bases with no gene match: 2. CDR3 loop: CASSSDRGYEQYF. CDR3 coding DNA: TGTGCCAGCAGCTCGGACAGGGGTTACGAGCAGTACTTC.

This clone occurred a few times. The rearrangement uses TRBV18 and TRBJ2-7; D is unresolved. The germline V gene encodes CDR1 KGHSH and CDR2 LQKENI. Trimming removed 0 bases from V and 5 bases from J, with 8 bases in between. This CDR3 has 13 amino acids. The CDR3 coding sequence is TGTGCCAGCTCACCACCCCCCCTCCACGAGCAGTACTTC. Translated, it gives CASSPPPLHEQYF.

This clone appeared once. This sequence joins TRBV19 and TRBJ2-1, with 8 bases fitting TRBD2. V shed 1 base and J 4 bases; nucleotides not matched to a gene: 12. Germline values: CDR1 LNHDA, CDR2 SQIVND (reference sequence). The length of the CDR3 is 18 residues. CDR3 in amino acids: CASSIVGGLVFSYNEQFF. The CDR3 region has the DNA TGTGCCAGTAGTATAGTTGGGGGACTAGTCTTTTCTTACAATGAGCAGTTCTTC.

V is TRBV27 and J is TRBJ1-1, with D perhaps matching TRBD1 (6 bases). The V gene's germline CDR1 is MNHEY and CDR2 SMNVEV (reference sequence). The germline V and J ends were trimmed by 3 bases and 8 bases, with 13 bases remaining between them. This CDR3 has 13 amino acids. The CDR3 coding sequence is TGTGCCAGCAGTTTCTCCATCAGGGGAGAAGCTTTCTTT. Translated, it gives CASSFSIRGEAFF.

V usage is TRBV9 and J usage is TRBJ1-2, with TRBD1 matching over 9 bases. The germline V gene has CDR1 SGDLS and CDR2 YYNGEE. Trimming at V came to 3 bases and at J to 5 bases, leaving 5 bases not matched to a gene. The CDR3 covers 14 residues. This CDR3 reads CASSAGDREYGYTF. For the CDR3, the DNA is TGTGCCAGCAGCGCCGGGGACAGGGAGTATGGCTACACCTTC.

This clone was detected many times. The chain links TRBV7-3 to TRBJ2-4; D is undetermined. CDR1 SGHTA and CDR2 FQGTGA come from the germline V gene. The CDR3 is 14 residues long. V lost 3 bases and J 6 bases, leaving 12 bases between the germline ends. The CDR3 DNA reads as TGTGCCAGCAGCTTGGCAGGCCCCCCAAACATTCAGTACTTC. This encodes CASSLAGPPNIQYF.

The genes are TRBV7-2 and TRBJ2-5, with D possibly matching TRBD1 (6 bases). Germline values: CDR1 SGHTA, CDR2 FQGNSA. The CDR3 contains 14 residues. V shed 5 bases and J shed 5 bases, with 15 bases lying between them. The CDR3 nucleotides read TGTGCCAGCAGCCCATACAGGGATTGGGAGACCCAGTACTTC. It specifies CASSPYRDWETQYF.

The CDR3 here is CASSERARGRDRTEAFF. For the CDR3, the DNA is TGTGCCAGCAGTGAACGCGCCAGGGGGCGCGATCGCACTGAAGCTTTCTTT. The chain is built from TRBV6-1 and TRBJ1-1; 8 bases agree with TRBD1. Germline CDR1 is MNHNS and CDR2 is SASEGT. The CDR3 sequence is 17 residues long. The V segment lost 2 bases and the J segment 4 bases; nucleotides outside the gene matches: 12.

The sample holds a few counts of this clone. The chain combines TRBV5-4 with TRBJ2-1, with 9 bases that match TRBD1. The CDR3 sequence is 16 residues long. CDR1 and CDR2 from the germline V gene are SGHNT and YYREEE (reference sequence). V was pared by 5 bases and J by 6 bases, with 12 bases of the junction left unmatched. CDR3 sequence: CASRPPTGQGINEQFF. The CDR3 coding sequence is TGTGCCAGCAGACCACCGACGGGACAGGGAATCAATGAGCAGTTCTTC. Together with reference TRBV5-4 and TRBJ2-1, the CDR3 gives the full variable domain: ETGVTQSPTHLIKTRGQQVTLRCSSQSGHNTVSWYQQALGQGPQFIFQYYREEENGRGNFPPRFSGLQFPNYSSELNVNALELDDSALYLCASRPPTGQGINEQFFGPGTRLTVL.

The CDR3, as DNA: TGTGCCAGCAGCGAAATTCCGGGACACCTACGGAGTGGCTACACCTTC. It specifies CASSEIPGHLRSGYTF. V is TRBV9 and J is TRBJ1-2; tentative D call: TRBD1 (6 bases). CDR3 length: 16 amino acids. Germline assignment: CDR1 SGDLS and CDR2 YYNGEE. V was trimmed by 3 bases and J by 7 bases, leaving 22 bases between them. Variable domain in full (rest from reference TRBV9 and TRBJ1-2): DSGVTQTPKHLITATGQRVTLRCSPRSGDLSVYWYQQSLDQGLQFLIQYYNGEERAKGNILERFSAQQFPDLHSELNLSSLELGDSALYFCASSEIPGHLRSGYTFGSGTRLTVV.

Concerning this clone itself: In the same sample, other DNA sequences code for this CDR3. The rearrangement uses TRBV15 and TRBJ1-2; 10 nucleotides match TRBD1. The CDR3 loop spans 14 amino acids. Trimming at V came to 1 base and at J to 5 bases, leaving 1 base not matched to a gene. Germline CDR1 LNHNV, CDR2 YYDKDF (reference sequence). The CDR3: CATSRGQGAYGYTF. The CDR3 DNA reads TGTGCCACCAGCAGAGGACAGGGGGCGTATGGCTACACCTTC.

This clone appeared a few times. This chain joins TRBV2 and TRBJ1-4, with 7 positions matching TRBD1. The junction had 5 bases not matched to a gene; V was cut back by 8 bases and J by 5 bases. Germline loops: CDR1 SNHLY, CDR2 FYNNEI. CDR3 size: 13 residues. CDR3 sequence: CASSGTVNEKLFF. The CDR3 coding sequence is TGTGCCAGCTCCGGGACAGTAAATGAAAAACTGTTTTTT. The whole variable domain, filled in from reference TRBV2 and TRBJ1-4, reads EPEVTQTPSHQVTQMGQEVILRCVPISNHLYFYWYRQILGQKVEFLVSFYNNEISEKSEIFDDQFSVERPDGSNFTLKIRSTKLEDSAMYFCASSGTVNEKLFFGSGTQLSVL.